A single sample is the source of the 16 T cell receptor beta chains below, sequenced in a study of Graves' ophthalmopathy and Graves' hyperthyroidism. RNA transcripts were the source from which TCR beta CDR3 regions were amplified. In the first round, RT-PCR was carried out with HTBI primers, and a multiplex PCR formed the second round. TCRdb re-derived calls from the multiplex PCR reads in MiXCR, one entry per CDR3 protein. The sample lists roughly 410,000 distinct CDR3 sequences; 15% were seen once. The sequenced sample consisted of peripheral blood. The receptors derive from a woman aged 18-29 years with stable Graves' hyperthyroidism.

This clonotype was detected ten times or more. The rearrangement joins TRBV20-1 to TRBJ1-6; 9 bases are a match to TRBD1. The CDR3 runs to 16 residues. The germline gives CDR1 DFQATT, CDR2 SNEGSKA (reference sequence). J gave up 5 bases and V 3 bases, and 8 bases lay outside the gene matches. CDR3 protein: CSASRTGAIDNSPLHF. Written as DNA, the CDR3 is TGCAGTGCTAGTAGGACAGGGGCTATAGATAATTCACCCCTCCACTTT.

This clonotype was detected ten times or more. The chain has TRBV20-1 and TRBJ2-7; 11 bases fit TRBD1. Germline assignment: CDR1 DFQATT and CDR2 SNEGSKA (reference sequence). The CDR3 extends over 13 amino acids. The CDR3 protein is CSAPGTGGHEQYF. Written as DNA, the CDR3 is TGCAGCGCCCCTGGGACAGGGGGACACGAGCAGTACTTC.

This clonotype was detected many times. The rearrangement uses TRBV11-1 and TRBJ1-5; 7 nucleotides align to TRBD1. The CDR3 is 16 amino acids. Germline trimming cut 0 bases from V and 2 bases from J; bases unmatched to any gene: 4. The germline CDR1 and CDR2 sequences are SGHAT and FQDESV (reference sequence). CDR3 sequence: CASSLATGIGNQPQHF. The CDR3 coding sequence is TGTGCCAGCAGCTTAGCGACAGGGATCGGCAATCAGCCCCAGCATTTT.

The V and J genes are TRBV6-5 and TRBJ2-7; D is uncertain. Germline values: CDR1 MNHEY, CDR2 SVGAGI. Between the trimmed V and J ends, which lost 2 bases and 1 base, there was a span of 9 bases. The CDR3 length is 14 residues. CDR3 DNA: TGTGCCAGCAGTTACCGGCGGCTATCCTACGAGCAGTACTTC. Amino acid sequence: CASSYRRLSYEQYF.

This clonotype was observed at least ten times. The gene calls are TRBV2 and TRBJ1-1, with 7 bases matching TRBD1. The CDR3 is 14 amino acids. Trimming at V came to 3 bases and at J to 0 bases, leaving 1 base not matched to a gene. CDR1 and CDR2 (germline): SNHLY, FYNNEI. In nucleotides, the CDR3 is TGTGCCAGCAGTGAGCAGGGGGTGAACACTGAAGCTTTCTTT. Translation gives CASSEQGVNTEAFF.

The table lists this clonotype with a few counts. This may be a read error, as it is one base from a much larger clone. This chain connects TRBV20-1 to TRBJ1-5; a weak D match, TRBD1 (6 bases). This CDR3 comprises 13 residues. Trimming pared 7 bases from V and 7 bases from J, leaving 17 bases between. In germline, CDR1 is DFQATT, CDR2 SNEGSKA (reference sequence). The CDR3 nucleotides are TGCAGTGTCTACAGGGAGAATGGACAGCCCCAGCATTTT. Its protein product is CSVYRENGQPQHF.

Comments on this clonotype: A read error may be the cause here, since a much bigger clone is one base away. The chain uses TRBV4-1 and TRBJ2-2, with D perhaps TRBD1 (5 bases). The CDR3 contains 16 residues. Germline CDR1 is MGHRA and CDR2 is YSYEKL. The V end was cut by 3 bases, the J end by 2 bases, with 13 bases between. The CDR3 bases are TGCGCCAGCAGCCACACCGTACAGGTAAACACCGGGGAGCTGTTTTTT. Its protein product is CASSHTVQVNTGELFF.

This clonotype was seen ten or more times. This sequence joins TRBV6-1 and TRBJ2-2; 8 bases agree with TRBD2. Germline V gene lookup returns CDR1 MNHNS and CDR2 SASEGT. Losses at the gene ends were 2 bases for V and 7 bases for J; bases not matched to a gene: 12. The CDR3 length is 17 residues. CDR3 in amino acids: CASSERVGLAGHGELFF. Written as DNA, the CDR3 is TGTGCCAGCAGTGAAAGGGTAGGCCTAGCGGGCCACGGGGAGCTGTTTTTT.

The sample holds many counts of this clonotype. The CDR3 bases are TGTGCCAGTACTTCAGGGCAGATCACTGAAGCTTTCTTT. This sequence encodes CASTSGQITEAFF. The chain employs TRBV19 and TRBJ1-1, with D possibly TRBD1 on 5 matching bases. Trimming shortened V by 7 bases and J by 4 bases, and 13 bases separated the two germline ends. This CDR3 spans 13 amino acids. Germline V gene sequence: CDR1 LNHDA, CDR2 SQIVND (reference sequence).

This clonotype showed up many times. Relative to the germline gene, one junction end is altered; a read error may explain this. The CDR3 DNA reads TGTGCCAGCAGCTTAGACAGGGGCGGGGAGCTGTTTTTT. Its protein product is CASSLDRGGELFF. J is TRBJ2-2 and V is TRBV12-3 or TRBV12-4; the match to TRBD1 covers 8 bases. This CDR3 contains 13 residues.

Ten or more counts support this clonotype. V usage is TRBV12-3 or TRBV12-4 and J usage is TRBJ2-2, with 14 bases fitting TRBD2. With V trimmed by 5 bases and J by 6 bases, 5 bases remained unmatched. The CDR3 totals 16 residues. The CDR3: CASSPQGLAGAGELFF. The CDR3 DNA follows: TGTGCCAGCAGTCCCCAGGGACTAGCGGGGGCCGGGGAGCTGTTTTTT.

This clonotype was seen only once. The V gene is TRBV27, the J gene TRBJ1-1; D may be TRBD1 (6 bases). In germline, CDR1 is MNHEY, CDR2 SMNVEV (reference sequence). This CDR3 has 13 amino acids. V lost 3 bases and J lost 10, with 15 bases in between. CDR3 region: CASSFRGRGLAFF. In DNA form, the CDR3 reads TGTGCCAGCAGTTTCAGGGGTAGGGGGTTAGCTTTCTTT.

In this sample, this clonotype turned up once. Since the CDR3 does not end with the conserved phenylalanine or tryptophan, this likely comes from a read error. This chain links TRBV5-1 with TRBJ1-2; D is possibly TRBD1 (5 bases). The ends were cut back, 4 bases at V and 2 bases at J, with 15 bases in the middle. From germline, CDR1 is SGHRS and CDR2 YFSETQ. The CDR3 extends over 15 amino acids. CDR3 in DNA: TGCGCCAGCAGCCCCCGGGGCGGCCGCAACTATGGCTACACCTCC. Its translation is CASSPRGGRNYGYTS.

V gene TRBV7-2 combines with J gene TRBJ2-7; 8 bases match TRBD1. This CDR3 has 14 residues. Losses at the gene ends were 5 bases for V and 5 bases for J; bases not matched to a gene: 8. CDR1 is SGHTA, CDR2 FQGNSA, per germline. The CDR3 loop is CASSRTGLIHEQYF. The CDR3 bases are TGTGCCAGCAGCCGGACAGGGCTGATCCACGAGCAGTACTTC.

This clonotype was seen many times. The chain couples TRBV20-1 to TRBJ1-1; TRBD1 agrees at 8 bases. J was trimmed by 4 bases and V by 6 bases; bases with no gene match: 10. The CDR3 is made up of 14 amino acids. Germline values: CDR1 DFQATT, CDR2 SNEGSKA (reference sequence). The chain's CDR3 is CSAASATGGTEAFF. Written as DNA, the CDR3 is TGCAGTGCCGCATCGGCAACAGGGGGCACTGAAGCTTTCTTT.

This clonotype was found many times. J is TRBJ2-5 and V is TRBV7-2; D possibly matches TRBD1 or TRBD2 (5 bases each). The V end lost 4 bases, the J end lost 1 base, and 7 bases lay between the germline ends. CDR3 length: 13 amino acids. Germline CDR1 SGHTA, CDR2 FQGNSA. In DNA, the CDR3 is TGTGCCAGCAGCTGGGACGGCCAAGAGACCCAGTACTTC. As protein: CASSWDGQETQYF. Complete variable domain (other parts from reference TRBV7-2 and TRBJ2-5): GAGVSQSPSNKVTEKGKDVELRCDPISGHTALYWYRQSLGQGLEFLIYFQGNSAPDKSGLPSDRFSAERTGGSVSTLTIQRTQQEDSAVYLCASSWDGQETQYFGPGTRLLVL.